The next 14 T cell receptor beta chains were all read from a single sample in a study of T cells after yellow fever vaccination. In TCRdb, the 5' RACE reads were re-called with MiXCR into one record per CDR3 protein. The sample contains some 500,000 distinct CDR3 sequences, roughly 14% of which appear only once. The sample was PBMCs, taken on the day of the yellow fever booster vaccination. The source is a man between 25 and 39 years old who received the YFV17D yellow fever vaccine.

This clonotype was counted a few times. The V call is TRBV14, the J call TRBJ2-1, with a tentative D call TRBD2 (5 bases). The CDR3 has 15 amino acids. Trimming stripped 6 bases from V and 2 bases from J, with 14 bases between. Germline CDR1 is SGHDN and CDR2 is FVKESK. CDR3 coding DNA: TGTGCCAGCAGTATGGGCGCGGGTGCCTACAATGAGCAGTTCTTC. Its protein is CASSMGAGAYNEQFF.

As regards this clonotype: A read error is likely, as this CDR3 ends without the conserved phenylalanine or tryptophan. The V call is TRBV7-9, the J call TRBJ1-1, with D maybe TRBD1 (5 bases). Looked up from germline, CDR1 is SEHNR and CDR2 is FQNEAQ (reference sequence). V shed 1 base and J shed 6 bases, with 15 bases lying between them. The CDR3 has 15 amino acids. The chain's CDR3 is CASSLGQGIGSEAFS. The CDR3 nucleotides are TGTGCCAGCAGCTTAGGGCAGGGCATAGGTTCTGAAGCTTTCTCT.

This clonotype occurred many times. The chain couples TRBV3-1 to TRBJ2-3; D is tentatively TRBD1 or TRBD2 (5 bases each). The CDR3 totals 13 residues. Germline lookup yields CDR1 LGHDT and CDR2 YNNKEL (reference sequence). The V end was cut by 4 bases, the J end by 2 bases, with 7 bases between. CDR3 protein: CASSPGTTDTQYF. Written as DNA, the CDR3 is TGTGCCAGCAGCCCTGGGACCACAGATACGCAGTATTTT.

The chain couples TRBV18 to TRBJ1-6; weak D call: TRBD1 (5 bases). Germline values: CDR1 KGHSH, CDR2 LQKENI. The CDR3 is 13 amino acids. V was clipped by 4 bases and J by 7 bases, with 8 bases between them. The CDR3 DNA reads TGTGCCAGCTCACGGGACCGAAATTCACCCCTCCACTTT. Translating it yields CASSRDRNSPLHF.

In its sample, this clonotype was seen many times. The gene calls are TRBV5-1 and TRBJ1-2; D not resolved. V was cut by 4 bases and J by 2 bases, with 18 bases left in between. The CDR3 sequence is 16 residues long. CDR1 and CDR2 from the germline V gene are SGHRS and YFSETQ. The CDR3 DNA follows: TGCGCCAGCAGCCCGACCGGGAGCCCGAGGAACTATGGCTACACCTTC. Its protein product is CASSPTGSPRNYGYTF.

The rearrangement links TRBV18 to TRBJ1-3, with TRBD1 as a possible D gene (5 bases). The CDR3 covers 14 residues. Germline V CDR1 and CDR2: KGHSH, LQKENI. The ends were cut back, 3 bases at V and 2 bases at J, with 8 bases in the middle. The CDR3 is CASSPGDPGNTIYF. CDR3 in DNA: TGTGCCAGCTCACCTGGGGACCCTGGAAACACCATATATTTT.

This clonotype was picked up a small number of times. V is TRBV10-3 and J is TRBJ2-1; D tentatively reads TRBD1 or TRBD2 (6 bases each). The CDR3 contains 16 residues. CDR1 is ENHRY, CDR2 SYGVKD, per germline. Between the trimmed V and J ends, which lost 7 bases and 0 bases, there was a span of 16 bases. The CDR3 DNA is TGTGCCATCATGTACAGGGACGGGAGCTCCTACAATGAGCAGTTCTTC. Translating gives CAIMYRDGSSYNEQFF.

The sample holds one count of this clonotype. V and J are TRBV7-9 and TRBJ2-2; 10 bases map to TRBD1. CDR1 and CDR2 from the germline V gene are SEHNR and FQNEAQ (reference sequence). V gave up 5 bases and J gave up 7 bases; unmatched junction bases: 7. The CDR3 covers 15 residues. The CDR3 loop reads CASSVPGQGFGELFF. The CDR3 nucleotides read TGTGCCAGCAGCGTACCGGGACAGGGGTTCGGGGAGCTGTTTTTT.

The chain is built from TRBV10-2 and TRBJ2-7; 9 bases match TRBD1. Germline V gene data show CDR1 as WSHSY and CDR2 as SAAADI. The CDR3 consists of 17 residues. V gave up 5 bases and J gave up 0 bases; unmatched junction bases: 11. Here the CDR3 DNA reads TGCGCCAGCAGTCCGGGGACAGGGTCCTTTAGCTCCTACGAGCAGTACTTC. Protein product: CASSPGTGSFSSYEQYF.

The chain carries TRBV9 and TRBJ1-1, with D possibly being TRBD1 (6 bases). The CDR3 has 13 residues. In germline, CDR1 is SGDLS, CDR2 YYNGEE. Between the trimmed V and J ends, which lost 4 bases and 3 bases, there was a span of 10 bases. The CDR3 sequence is CASSFAGDTEAFF. Written as DNA, the CDR3 is TGTGCCAGCAGCTTCGCAGGGGACACTGAAGCTTTCTTT.

This clonotype was observed many times. The chain recombines TRBV7-2 with TRBJ2-1; D is undetermined. This CDR3 is built from 13 residues. The V gene's germline CDR1 is SGHTA and CDR2 FQGNSA. V dropped 4 bases and J dropped 5 bases, with 9 bases sitting between them. CDR3 sequence (DNA): TGTGCCAGCAGCTATTTCCGGGACAATGAGCAGTTCTTC. The encoded protein is CASSYFRDNEQFF.

The rearrangement links TRBV4-3 to TRBJ2-5, with D tentatively TRBD1 or TRBD2 (5 bases each). The germline V gene encodes CDR1 LGHNA and CDR2 YSLEER. V was shortened by 0 bases and J by 7 bases, with 6 bases between the two germline ends. The CDR3 is 12 residues long. The CDR3 DNA sequence: TGCGCCAGCAGCCAAGATGGGACGACCCAGTACTTC. Amino acids: CASSQDGTTQYF.

Only a few counts were recorded for this clonotype. V usage is TRBV5-4 and J usage is TRBJ2-2, with 7 nucleotides matching TRBD2. The CDR3 sequence is 19 residues long. V was pared by 0 bases and J by 4 bases, with 15 bases of the junction left unmatched. Germline V gives CDR1 SGHNT, CDR2 YYREEE (reference sequence). CDR3 sequence (DNA): TGTGCCAGCAGCTTGGCTTATGGTTGGCTAGCGGAACCCACCGGGGAGCTGTTTTTT. Protein product: CASSLAYGWLAEPTGELFF.

V and J are TRBV6-2 or TRBV6-3 and TRBJ2-1; D may be TRBD2 (7 bases). V lost 8 bases and J 6 bases, leaving 20 bases between the germline ends. In germline, CDR1 is MNHEY, CDR2 SVGEGT. This CDR3 is built from 15 residues. This CDR3 is CASGGGRSGGNEQFF. The CDR3 region has the DNA TGTGCCAGCGGGGGGGGGCGGAGCGGAGGCAATGAGCAGTTCTTC.